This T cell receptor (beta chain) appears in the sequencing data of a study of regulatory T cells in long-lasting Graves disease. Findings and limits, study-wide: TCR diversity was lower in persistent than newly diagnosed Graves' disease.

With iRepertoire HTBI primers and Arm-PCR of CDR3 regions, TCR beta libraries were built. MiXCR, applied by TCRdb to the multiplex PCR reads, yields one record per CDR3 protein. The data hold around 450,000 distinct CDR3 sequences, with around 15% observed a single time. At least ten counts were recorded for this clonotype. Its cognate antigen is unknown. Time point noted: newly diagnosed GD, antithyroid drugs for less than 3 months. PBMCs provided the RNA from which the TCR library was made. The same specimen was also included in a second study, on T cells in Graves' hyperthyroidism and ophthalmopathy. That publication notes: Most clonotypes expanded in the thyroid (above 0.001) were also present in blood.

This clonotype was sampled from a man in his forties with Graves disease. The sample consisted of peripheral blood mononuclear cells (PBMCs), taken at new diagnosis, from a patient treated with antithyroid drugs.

CDR3 DNA: TGCGCCAGCAGTGCCACAGGGGGTGGAGAGACCCAGTACTTC. Translation gives CASSATGGGETQYF. The chain uses TRBV10-2 and TRBJ2-5; 8 bases are a match to TRBD1. Germline lookup yields CDR1 WSHSY and CDR2 SAAADI. V lost 4 bases to trimming and J lost 4 bases; unmatched junction nucleotides: 5. This CDR3 spans 14 amino acids.